The sequence of this T cell receptor (beta chain) was determined in a study of control samples from healthy donors and cancer patients. The CDR3 loop spans 14 amino acids. Unmatched junction bases numbered 3, after V lost 4 bases and J lost 5 bases. Germline V CDR1 and CDR2: SGHRS, YFSETQ. The repertoire was sequenced with immunoSEQ multiplex PCR; TCRdb's copy has only in-frame clones and lacks some. The sample contains approximately 160,000 clones, 94% of which appear only once. This rearrangement joins TRBV5-1 to TRBJ2-3; TRBD2 matches at 11 bases. The specimen was blood. This sequence was found in a woman between 18 and 30 years old in good health. Here the CDR3 DNA reads TGCGCCAGCAGCCCTCTAGCGGGAGGAGATACGCAGTATTTT. This gives the protein CASSPLAGGDTQYF.